These 22 T cell receptor beta chains were all obtained from the same sample, sequenced in a study of blood T cell repertoires in COVID-19. The protocol was immunoSEQ multiplex PCR, while the TCRdb copy is restricted to in-frame clones and leaves out a portion. This sample carries about 190,000 clones, approximately 81% of them seen once, and the ten largest clones take around 19%. Material: peripheral blood. These receptors were collected from a human donor in a cohort sampled during active COVID-19.

V gene TRBV7-3 combines with J gene TRBJ2-1; 7 nucleotides match TRBD2. V shed 5 bases, J shed 1 base, and the junction held 5 bases outside the gene matches. Germline values: CDR1 SGHTA, CDR2 FQGTGA. This CDR3 has 15 residues. CDR3: CASSLLGGSYNEQFF. DNA for the CDR3: TGTGCCAGCAGCCTACTGGGGGGGTCCTACAATGAGCAGTTCTTC.

This chain connects TRBV5-4 to TRBJ2-3; TRBD1 aligns across 9 bases. There are 15 residues in the CDR3. The V gene end was trimmed by 4 bases and the J gene end by 2 bases; junction bases not matched to a gene: 5. In germline, CDR1 is SGHNT, CDR2 YYREEE (reference sequence). CDR3 in amino acids: CASSQDRGTTDTQYF. The CDR3 DNA reads as TGTGCCAGCAGCCAGGACAGGGGAACCACAGATACGCAGTATTTT.

The V gene is TRBV27, the J gene TRBJ1-5, with 7 bases matching TRBD1. The germline V gene encodes CDR1 MNHEY and CDR2 SMNVEV (reference sequence). CDR3 length: 13 residues. V lost 6 bases, J lost 6 bases, and 5 bases stayed unmatched. CDR3 in DNA: TGTGCCAGCAGCCAATCAGGGGGTCAGCCCCAGCATTTT. Translating it yields CASSQSGGQPQHF.

The rearrangement joins TRBV19 to TRBJ1-5; D possibly corresponds to TRBD1 (5 bases). This CDR3 comprises 14 residues. The germline gives CDR1 LNHDA, CDR2 SQIVND (reference sequence). Trimming left V 5 bases short and J 7 bases short, with 15 bases between. CDR3 DNA sequence: TGTGCCAGTAGTCGCCCGATGCAGGGACAGCCCCAGCATTTT. Amino acids: CASSRPMQGQPQHF.

The genes are TRBV29-1 and TRBJ1-2; a weak D match, TRBD1 (5 bases). CDR3 length equals 13 residues. V lost 8 bases and J lost 4, with 17 bases in between. Germline V gene data show CDR1 as SQVTM and CDR2 as ANQGSEA. For the CDR3, the DNA is TGCAGCACCTTACTCCAGGGTGGCTATGGCTACACCTTC. Protein: CSTLLQGGYGYTF.

V gene TRBV7-3 combines with J gene TRBJ2-6; D might be TRBD1 (6 bases). Trimming left V 3 bases short and J 2 bases short, with 11 bases between. Germline-derived CDR1 and CDR2 are SGHTA and FQGTGA. The length of the CDR3 is 16 residues. In DNA form, the CDR3 reads TGTGCCAGCAGCTTGACCGCAGGGGCTGGGGCCAACGTCCTGACTTTC. It yields the protein CASSLTAGAGANVLTF.

The rearrangement joins TRBV27 to TRBJ2-7, with D hard to call. V gave up 4 bases and J gave up 3 bases, with 4 bases separating them. The CDR3 runs to 11 residues. From germline, CDR1 is MNHEY and CDR2 SMNVEV (reference sequence). CDR3 DNA: TGTGCCAGCAGTTCTTACTACGAGCAGTACTTC. This translates into CASSSYYEQYF.

The rearrangement joins TRBV5-4 to TRBJ2-5; TRBD2 matches at 9 bases. Trimming took 0 bases from V and 5 from J; bases not matched to a gene: 2. The CDR3 totals 14 residues. Germline CDR1 reads SGHNT; CDR2 reads YYREEE (reference sequence). The CDR3 coding sequence is TGTGCCAGCAGCTTGGGACTAGCGGTGGAGACCCAGTACTTC. It translates to CASSLGLAVETQYF.

The chain has TRBV29-1 and TRBJ2-5, with D unclear. The ends were cut back, 5 bases at V and 2 bases at J, with 3 bases in the middle. Germline V gene sequence: CDR1 SQVTM, CDR2 ANQGSEA. CDR3 length: 10 amino acids. The CDR3 DNA reads TGCAGCGTTCGTCAAGAGACCCAGTACTTC. This sequence encodes CSVRQETQYF.

The J gene is TRBJ2-5, the V gene TRBV27; D not certain. The CDR3 is 16 amino acids. Looked up from germline, CDR1 is MNHEY and CDR2 is SMNVEV (reference sequence). Trimming pared 5 bases from V and 4 bases from J, leaving 20 bases between. CDR3 sequence: CASSARPQVGRETQYF. For the CDR3, the DNA is TGTGCCAGCAGTGCACGCCCCCAGGTTGGAAGAGAGACCCAGTACTTC.

This chain connects TRBV4-1 to TRBJ2-2; TRBD2 is a possible D gene (6 bases). The CDR3 is 15 amino acids. CDR1 is MGHRA and CDR2 is YSYEKL in the germline V gene. V was cut by 9 bases and J by 7 bases, with 21 bases left in between. The CDR3 DNA sequence: TGCGCCAGTTGCCGGGACTCCGGATATAACGGGGAGCTGTTTTTT. Its translation: CASCRDSGYNGELFF.

The rearrangement uses TRBV7-9 and TRBJ1-2; TRBD1 aligns across 7 bases. With V trimmed by 1 base and J by 4 bases, 6 bases remained unmatched. Germline V gene data show CDR1 as SEHNR and CDR2 as FQNEAQ (reference sequence). CDR3 length equals 15 residues. CDR3 in amino acids: CASSLGRQGGYGYTF. The CDR3 region has the DNA TGTGCCAGCAGCTTAGGAAGACAGGGCGGCTATGGCTACACCTTC.

The V call is TRBV3-1 (or the pseudogene TRBV3-2), the J call TRBJ2-7, with TRBD2 matching 7 bases. The germline V gene encodes CDR1 LGHDT and CDR2 YNNKEL (reference sequence). The V segment lost 4 bases and the J segment 2 bases; nucleotides outside the gene matches: 2. The CDR3 has 13 amino acids. CDR3 protein: CASSPGTTYEQYV. CDR3 in DNA: TGTGCCAGCAGCCCCGGGACTACCTACGAGCAGTACGTC.

The sample holds one count of this clone. The chain uses TRBV24-1 and TRBJ1-4, with D possibly being TRBD1 (6 bases). Germline assignment: CDR1 KGHDR and CDR2 SFDVKD. This CDR3 has 14 residues. Trimming removed 2 bases from V and 7 bases from J, with 10 bases in between. CDR3 sequence (DNA): TGTGCCACCAGTGATTCAGGGGTGGGTGAAAAACTGTTTTTT. It translates to CATSDSGVGEKLFF.

This rearrangement joins TRBV6-2 or TRBV6-3 to TRBJ1-2; possible D gene TRBD1, 5 bases. Trimming took off 2 bases at V and 6 bases at J, with 13 bases between the two ends. The CDR3 spans 14 residues. The germline gives CDR1 MNHEY, CDR2 SVGEGT. CDR3 in DNA: TGTGCCAGCAGTTACATCTCAGGGCAGAATGGCTACACCTTC. The encoded protein is CASSYISGQNGYTF.

This clone was seen only a few times. The chain employs TRBV11-3 and TRBJ2-2; 11 positions match TRBD2. The CDR3 is made up of 15 amino acids. Germline values: CDR1 SGHNT, CDR2 YENEEA. The ends lost 3 bases at V and 4 bases at J; junction bases unmatched: 1. CDR3 bases: TGTGCCAGCAGCTTGGGACTAGCGGCCACCGGGGAGCTGTTTTTT. Its translation: CASSLGLAATGELFF.

The chain is built from TRBV19 and TRBJ2-1, with 13 bases identical to TRBD2. The CDR3 totals 16 residues. Germline lookup yields CDR1 LNHDA and CDR2 SQIVND (reference sequence). V shed 8 bases, J shed 5 bases, and the junction held 9 bases outside the gene matches. The CDR3, as DNA: TGTGCCAGTCGCTCCGGACTAGCGGGAGCCCACAATGAGCAGTTCTTC. Translation gives CASRSGLAGAHNEQFF.

The V and J genes are TRBV3-1 (or the pseudogene TRBV3-2) and TRBJ1-1; tentative D call: TRBD1 (5 bases). V dropped 0 bases and J dropped 10 bases, with 9 bases sitting between them. This CDR3 region has 12 residues. The V gene's germline CDR1 is LGHDT and CDR2 YNNKEL (reference sequence). Here the CDR3 reads CASSQEGARAFF. The CDR3 nucleotides are TGTGCCAGCAGCCAAGAAGGGGCGAGAGCTTTCTTT.

The chain is built from TRBV28 and TRBJ1-2, with D perhaps TRBD1 (5 bases). This CDR3 comprises 15 residues. V lost 6 bases to trimming and J lost 4 bases, with 18 bases between them. From germline, CDR1 is MDHEN and CDR2 SYDVKM. The CDR3 here is CASSITRAVPYGYTF. CDR3 DNA: TGTGCCAGCAGCATCACCAGGGCCGTACCCTATGGCTACACCTTC.

The chain uses TRBV7-3 and TRBJ2-3; possible D gene TRBD2, 6 bases. CDR3 length: 18 amino acids. Germline CDR1 SGHTA, CDR2 FQGTGA. Trimming removed 1 base at V and 2 bases at J, with 19 bases between. The CDR3 protein is CASSLNFAGRTITDTQYF. The CDR3 DNA reads as TGTGCCAGCAGCTTAAATTTCGCGGGGAGAACGATCACAGATACGCAGTATTTT.

This clone was seen a single time. The chain combines TRBV6-5 with TRBJ2-1; D gene unclear. This CDR3 has 10 residues. Germline CDR1 reads MNHEY; CDR2 reads SVGAGI. V shed 6 bases and J shed 6 bases, with 3 bases lying between them. The CDR3 is CASSRNEQFF. As DNA, the CDR3 is TGTGCCAGCAGCCGCAATGAGCAGTTCTTC.

The CDR3 DNA reads as TGTGCCAGCAGCCTGATACAGGGGACCTCGTATGGCTACACCTTC. Its translation: CASSLIQGTSYGYTF. J is TRBJ1-2 and V is TRBV5-6, with 7 bases matching TRBD1. V shed 4 bases and J 5 bases; nucleotides not matched to a gene: 11. Germline lookup yields CDR1 SGHDT and CDR2 YYEEEE. The CDR3 spans 15 residues.